This T cell receptor (beta chain) was observed in a study of T cells in localized non-small cell lung cancer. Clones were read by immunoSEQ multiplex PCR, and TCRdb kept only the in-frame ones, dropping some. The table records 20,000 to 30,000 clones, 65% to 85% of them present only once. Study findings and constraints: Uninvolved adjacent lung had more T cell clonality than any other tissue, topping tumor. There were a median 57 of the top 100 tumor clones appearing in adjacent lung. Among blood samples, higher T cell density accompanied longer overall survival.

The CDR3 totals 15 residues. Germline CDR1 reads SGHTA; CDR2 reads FQGNSA. V was clipped by 3 bases and J by 3 bases; unmatched bases: 6. To note about this clone: Its antigen is undetermined.

The sequence came from a man between 40 and 70 years old with stage II lung adenocarcinoma. The source was PBMCs, collected before any cancer treatment. The chain uses TRBV7-2 and TRBJ2-7; 9 bases align to TRBD2. CDR3 amino acids: CASSLTSGSIYEQYF. The DNA of the CDR3 is TGTGCCAGCAGCTTGACTAGCGGAAGCATCTACGAGCAGTACTTC. The whole variable domain, remainder taken from reference TRBV7-2 and TRBJ2-7, is GAGVSQSPSNKVTEKGKDVELRCDPISGHTALYWYRQSLGQGLEFLIYFQGNSAPDKSGLPSDRFSAERTGGSVSTLTIQRTQQEDSAVYLCASSLTSGSIYEQYFGPGTRLTVT.